Presented here are 15 T cell receptor beta chains from one specimen sequenced in a study of early T cells in non-severe SARS-CoV-2 infection. Each CDR3 protein gets one entry after TCRdb re-called the 5' RACE reads with MiXCR. The sample has 50,000 to 60,000 distinct CDR3 sequences, 6.5% to 7.5% seen once. This sample comprised whole blood, obtained at baseline. These receptors originate from an adult who was a healthcare worker with PCR-confirmed SARS-CoV-2 infection or an uninfected control (not recorded which).

Ten or more counts support this clonotype. J is TRBJ2-3 and V is TRBV10-3; unclear D gene. The CDR3 is 15 residues long. V was shortened by 3 bases and J by 0 bases, with 10 bases between the two germline ends. Germline CDR1 ENHRY, CDR2 SYGVKD. The chain's CDR3 is CAISDLGASTDTQYF. The CDR3 coding sequence is TGTGCCATCAGTGATCTCGGTGCTAGCACAGATACGCAGTATTTT.

This clonotype occurred many times. This rearrangement joins TRBV12-3 or TRBV12-4 to TRBJ2-1; TRBD2 matches at 8 bases. J lost 4 bases, V lost 3 bases, and 5 bases had no gene match. The CDR3 extends over 15 amino acids. The CDR3 reads CASSFVGGGYNEQFF. CDR3 nucleotides: TGTGCCAGCAGTTTTGTGGGCGGGGGGTACAATGAGCAGTTCTTC.

This sequence joins TRBV28 and TRBJ1-1; 11 bases are shared with TRBD1. This CDR3 has 14 amino acids. The germline V gene encodes CDR1 MDHEN and CDR2 SYDVKM. V trimming: 7 bases; J trimming: 4 bases; junction bases outside the gene matches: 5. CDR3 loop: CASMPGTGGTEAFF. CDR3 coding DNA: TGTGCCAGCATGCCCGGGACAGGGGGCACTGAAGCTTTCTTT. Filled out from reference TRBV28 and TRBJ1-1, the complete variable domain reads DVKVTQSSRYLVKRTGEKVFLECVQDMDHENMFWYRQDPGLGLRLIYFSYDVKMKEKGDIPEGYSVSREKKERFSLILESASTNQTSMYLCASMPGTGGTEAFFGQGTRLTVV.

The chain carries TRBV18 and TRBJ1-2; 7 bases are shared with TRBD1. CDR3 length equals 15 residues. The germline gives CDR1 KGHSH, CDR2 LQKENI. J gave up 1 base and V 1 base, and 3 bases lay outside the gene matches. CDR3 amino acids: CASSPRTGDNYGYTF. In DNA, the CDR3 is TGTGCCAGCTCACCACGGACAGGAGATAACTATGGCTACACCTTC.

This clonotype was picked up many times. The chain joins TRBV28 to TRBJ2-4; a possible D gene is TRBD1 (5 bases). The CDR3 is 13 residues long. Germline lookup yields CDR1 MDHEN and CDR2 SYDVKM. The germline V and J ends were trimmed by 3 bases and 14 bases, with 17 bases remaining between them. The chain's CDR3 is CASSFGNEGVEYF. The CDR3 DNA reads as TGTGCCAGCAGTTTTGGAAACGAAGGGGTTGAGTACTTC. Looking up the rest from reference TRBV28 and TRBJ2-4 gives the full variable domain: DVKVTQSSRYLVKRTGEKVFLECVQDMDHENMFWYRQDPGLGLRLIYFSYDVKMKEKGDIPEGYSVSREKKERFSLILESASTNQTSMYLCASSFGNEGVEYFGAGTRLSVL.

This clonotype was counted at least ten times. The gene calls are TRBV19 and TRBJ2-2; D might be TRBD1 or TRBD2, each matching 7 bases. The V end was cut by 3 bases, the J end by 4 bases, with 18 bases between. The CDR3 extends over 17 amino acids. The germline V gene has CDR1 LNHDA and CDR2 SQIVND (reference sequence). CDR3 loop: CASSITLDREGTGELFF. The CDR3 DNA reads TGTGCCAGTAGTATTACCCTCGACAGGGAGGGCACCGGGGAGCTGTTTTTT.

This clonotype appeared many times. The V gene is TRBV28, the J gene TRBJ2-7; D not certain. Germline loops: CDR1 MDHEN, CDR2 SYDVKM. V was pared by 5 bases and J by 7 bases, with 15 bases between. The CDR3 spans 13 residues. The DNA of the CDR3 is TGTGCCAGCAGTCCCCCCGCTCCATGGGAGCAGTACTTC. Its protein is CASSPPAPWEQYF.

This clonotype was detected only a few times. J is TRBJ2-5 and V is TRBV7-9; D may be TRBD1 (7 bases). The ends were cut back, 4 bases at V and 5 bases at J, with 17 bases in the middle. Germline V gene data show CDR1 as SEHNR and CDR2 as FQNEAQ (reference sequence). There are 15 residues in the CDR3. The CDR3 region has the DNA TGTGCCAGCAGCTCCAATCCAGGGGGGACCGAGACCCAGTACTTC. It is translated as CASSSNPGGTETQYF.

This rearrangement joins TRBV7-8 to TRBJ2-7; 15 bases agree with TRBD2. The CDR3 runs 16 residues. Trimming at V came to 9 bases and at J to 1 base, leaving 7 bases not matched to a gene. CDR1 and CDR2 (germline): SGHVS, FQNEAQ. The CDR3 protein is CASTGLAGGMSYEQYF. Here the CDR3 DNA reads TGTGCCAGTACGGGACTAGCGGGGGGAATGTCCTACGAGCAGTACTTC.

The V call is TRBV7-9, the J call TRBJ2-2, with 8 bases fitting TRBD1. Germline trimming cut 4 bases from V and 6 bases from J; bases unmatched to any gene: 4. The germline CDR1 and CDR2 sequences are SEHNR and FQNEAQ (reference sequence). This CDR3 region has 14 residues. The chain's CDR3 is CASSSQGAPGELFF. The CDR3 bases are TGTGCCAGCAGCTCCCAGGGGGCTCCCGGGGAGCTGTTTTTT.

This clonotype was observed a few times. The genes are TRBV9 and TRBJ1-5; weak D call: TRBD1 (6 bases). The V and J ends lost 0 bases and 4 bases respectively, with 11 bases between them. Germline V gene lookup returns CDR1 SGDLS and CDR2 YYNGEE. The CDR3 has 15 residues. In nucleotides, the CDR3 is TGTGCCAGCAGCGTAGATCAGGGGCGAAATCAGCCCCAGCATTTT. It specifies CASSVDQGRNQPQHF.

This clonotype was seen at least ten times. The rearrangement uses TRBV7-6 and TRBJ1-6, with D possibly matching TRBD1 (6 bases). Germline CDR1 reads SGHVS; CDR2 reads FNYEAQ. Trimming stripped 2 bases from V and 6 bases from J, with 8 bases between. The CDR3 has 14 amino acids. CDR3 sequence (DNA): TGTGCCAGCAGCTTAAGACAGGTTAATTCACCCCTCCACTTT. Translated: CASSLRQVNSPLHF.

This clonotype has just a few counts. The chain links TRBV29-1 to TRBJ2-1; tentatively, D is TRBD1 (5 bases). The CDR3 totals 14 residues. CDR1 SQVTM and CDR2 ANQGSEA come from the germline V gene. Trimming pared 4 bases from V and 0 bases from J, leaving 10 bases between. The DNA of the CDR3 is TGCAGCGTTGCTAAGGGGATCTCCTACAATGAGCAGTTCTTC. As protein: CSVAKGISYNEQFF.

This clonotype was seen repeatedly, ten times or more. The chain combines TRBV5-1 with TRBJ1-4, with 8 bases lining up with TRBD1. The CDR3 has 16 amino acids. J lost 7 bases, V lost 0 bases, and 8 bases had no gene match. Germline values: CDR1 SGHRS, CDR2 YFSETQ. For the CDR3, the DNA is TGCGCCAGCAGCTTGGGAATCCGGGACAGGAGTGAAAAACTGTTTTTT. Its protein product is CASSLGIRDRSEKLFF.

Many counts were recorded for this clonotype. The chain joins TRBV20-1 to TRBJ2-4; D is ambiguous. CDR1 DFQATT and CDR2 SNEGSKA come from the germline V gene (reference sequence). The V end was cut by 5 bases, the J end by 0 bases, with 11 bases between. The CDR3 sequence is 14 residues long. This CDR3 reads CSAYARGAKNIQYF. CDR3 in DNA: TGCAGTGCTTACGCCCGCGGAGCCAAAAACATTCAGTACTTC.